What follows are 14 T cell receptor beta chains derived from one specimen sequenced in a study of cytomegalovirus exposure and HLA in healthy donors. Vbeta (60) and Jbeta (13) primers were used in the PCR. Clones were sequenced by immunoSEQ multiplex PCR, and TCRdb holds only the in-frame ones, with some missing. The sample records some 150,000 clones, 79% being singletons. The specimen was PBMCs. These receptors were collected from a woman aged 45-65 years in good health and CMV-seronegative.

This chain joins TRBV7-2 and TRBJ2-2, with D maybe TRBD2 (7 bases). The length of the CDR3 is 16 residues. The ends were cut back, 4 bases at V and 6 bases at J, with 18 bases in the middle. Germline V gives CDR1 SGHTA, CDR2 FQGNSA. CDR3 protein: CASSSQIGGVSGELFF. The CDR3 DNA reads TGTGCCAGCAGCTCCCAGATAGGGGGGGTCTCCGGGGAGCTGTTTTTT.

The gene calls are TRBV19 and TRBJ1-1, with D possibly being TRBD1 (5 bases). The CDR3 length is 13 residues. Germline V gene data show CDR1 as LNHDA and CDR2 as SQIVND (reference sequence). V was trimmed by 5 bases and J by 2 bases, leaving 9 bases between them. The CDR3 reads CASSWGVNTEAFF. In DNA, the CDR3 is TGTGCCAGTAGTTGGGGGGTTAACACTGAAGCTTTCTTT.

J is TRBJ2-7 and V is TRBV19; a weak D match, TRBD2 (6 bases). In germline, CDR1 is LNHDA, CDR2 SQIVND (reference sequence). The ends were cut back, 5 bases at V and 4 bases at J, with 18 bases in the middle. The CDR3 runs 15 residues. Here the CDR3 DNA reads TGTGCCAGTAGTCTTTCCGGGACGGGGACTTACGAGCAGTACTTC. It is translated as CASSLSGTGTYEQYF. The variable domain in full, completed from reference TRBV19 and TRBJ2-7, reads DGGITQSPKYLFRKEGQNVTLSCEQNLNHDAMYWYRQDPGQGLRLIYYSQIVNDFQKGDIAEGYSVSREKKESFPLTVTSAQKNPTAFYLCASSLSGTGTYEQYFGPGTRLTVT.

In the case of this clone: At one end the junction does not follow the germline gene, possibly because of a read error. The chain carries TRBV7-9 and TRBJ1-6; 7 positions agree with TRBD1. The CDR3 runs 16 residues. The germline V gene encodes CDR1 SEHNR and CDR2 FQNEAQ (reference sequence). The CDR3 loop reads CSSTAQGSSYNSPLHF. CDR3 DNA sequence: TGTTCCAGCACCGCACAGGGGAGCTCCTATAATTCACCCCTCCACTTT.

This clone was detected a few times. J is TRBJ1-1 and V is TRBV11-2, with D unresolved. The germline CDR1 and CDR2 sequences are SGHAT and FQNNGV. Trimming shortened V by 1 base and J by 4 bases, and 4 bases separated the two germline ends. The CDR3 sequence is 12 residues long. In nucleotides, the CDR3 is TGTGCCAGCAGCTTAGCTGTCACTGAAGCTTTCTTT. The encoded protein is CASSLAVTEAFF.

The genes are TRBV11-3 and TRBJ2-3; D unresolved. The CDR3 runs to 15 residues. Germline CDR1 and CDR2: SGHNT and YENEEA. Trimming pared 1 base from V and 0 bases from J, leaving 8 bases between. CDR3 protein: CASSLVGSSTDTQYF. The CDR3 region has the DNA TGTGCCAGCAGCTTAGTTGGCAGTAGCACAGATACGCAGTATTTT.

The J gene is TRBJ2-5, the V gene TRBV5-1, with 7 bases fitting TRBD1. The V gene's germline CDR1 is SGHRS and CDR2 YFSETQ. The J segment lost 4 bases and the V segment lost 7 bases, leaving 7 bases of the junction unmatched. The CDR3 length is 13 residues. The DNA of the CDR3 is TGCGCCAGCGGCCAATCAGGGGGAGAGACCCAGTACTTC. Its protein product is CASGQSGGETQYF.

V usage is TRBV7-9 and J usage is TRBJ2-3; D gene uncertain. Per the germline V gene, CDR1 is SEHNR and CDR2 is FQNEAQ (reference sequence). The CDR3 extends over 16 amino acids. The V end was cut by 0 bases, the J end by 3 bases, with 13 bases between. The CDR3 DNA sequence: TGTGCCAGCAGCTTAGCGCCCAGATACCAAACAGATACGCAGTATTTT. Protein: CASSLAPRYQTDTQYF.

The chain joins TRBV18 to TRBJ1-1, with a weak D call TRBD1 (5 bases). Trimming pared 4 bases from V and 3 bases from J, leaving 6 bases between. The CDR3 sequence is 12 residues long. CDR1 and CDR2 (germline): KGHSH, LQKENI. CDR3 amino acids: CASSRTYTEAFF. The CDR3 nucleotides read TGTGCCAGCTCACGGACATACACTGAAGCTTTCTTT.

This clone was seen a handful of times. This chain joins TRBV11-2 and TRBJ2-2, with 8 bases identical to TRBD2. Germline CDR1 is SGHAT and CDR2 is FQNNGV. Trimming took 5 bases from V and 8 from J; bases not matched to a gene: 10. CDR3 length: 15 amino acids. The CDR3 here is CASSPRTSLAGELFF. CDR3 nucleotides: TGTGCCAGCAGCCCGCGGACTAGCCTGGCAGGGGAGCTGTTTTTT.

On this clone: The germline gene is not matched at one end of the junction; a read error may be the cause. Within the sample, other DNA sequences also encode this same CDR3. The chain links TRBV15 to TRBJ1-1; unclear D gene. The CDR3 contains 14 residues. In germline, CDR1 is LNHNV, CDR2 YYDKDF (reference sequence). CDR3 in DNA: TGTGCCACTAGCAGAGATCTAGGGAACACTGAAGCTTTCTTT. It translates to CATSRDLGNTEAFF.

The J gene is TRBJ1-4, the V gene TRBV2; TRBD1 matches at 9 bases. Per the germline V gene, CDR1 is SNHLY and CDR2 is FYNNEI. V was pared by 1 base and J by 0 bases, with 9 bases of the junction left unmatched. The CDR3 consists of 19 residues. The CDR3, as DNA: TGTGCCAGCAGTGAAGACATACAGGGGGCATCCGCAACTAATGAAAAACTGTTTTTT. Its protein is CASSEDIQGASATNEKLFF. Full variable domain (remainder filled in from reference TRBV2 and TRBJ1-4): EPEVTQTPSHQVTQMGQEVILRCVPISNHLYFYWYRQILGQKVEFLVSFYNNEISEKSEIFDDQFSVERPDGSNFTLKIRSTKLEDSAMYFCASSEDIQGASATNEKLFFGSGTQLSVL.

This CDR3 is CASRPGGESPLHF. In DNA form, the CDR3 reads TGCGCCAGCAGGCCGGGGGGCGAGTCACCCCTCCACTTT. The chain links TRBV5-1 to TRBJ1-6; D is possibly TRBD1 (6 bases). CDR1 and CDR2 (germline): SGHRS, YFSETQ. The V end was cut by 5 bases, the J end by 10 bases, with 13 bases between. The CDR3 length is 13 residues.

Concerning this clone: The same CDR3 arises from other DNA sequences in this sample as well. For the CDR3, the DNA is TGTGCCAGCAGCCGACTACCGGGACAGTATAATTCACCCCTCCACTTT. It specifies CASSRLPGQYNSPLHF. The rearrangement links TRBV11-2 to TRBJ1-6; 7 bases match TRBD1. J lost 4 bases, V lost 5 bases, and 8 bases had no gene match. The CDR3 totals 16 residues. Germline lookup yields CDR1 SGHAT and CDR2 FQNNGV.